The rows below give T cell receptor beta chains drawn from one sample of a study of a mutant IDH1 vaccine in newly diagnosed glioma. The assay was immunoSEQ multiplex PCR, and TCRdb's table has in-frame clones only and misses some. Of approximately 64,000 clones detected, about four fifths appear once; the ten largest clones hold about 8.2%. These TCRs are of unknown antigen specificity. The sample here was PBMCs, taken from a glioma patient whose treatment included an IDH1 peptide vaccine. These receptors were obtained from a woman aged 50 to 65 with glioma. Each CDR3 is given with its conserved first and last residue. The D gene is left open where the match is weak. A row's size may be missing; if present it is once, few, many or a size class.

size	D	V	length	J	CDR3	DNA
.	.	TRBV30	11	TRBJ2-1	CAWSVKDEQFF	TGTGCCTGGAGTGTCAAAGATGAGCAGTTCTTC
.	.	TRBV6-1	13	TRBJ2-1	CASTLPGLHHRFF	TGTGCCAGCACCCTCCCCGGGCTCCACCATAGGTTCTTC
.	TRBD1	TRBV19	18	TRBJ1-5	CASSIRTGAFMGNQPQHF	TGTGCCAGTAGTATAAGGACAGGGGCATTTATGGGCAATCAGCCCCAGCATTTT
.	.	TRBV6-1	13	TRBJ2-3	CASSVPGTDTQYF	TGTGCCAGCAGTGTTCCAGGGACAGATACGCAGTATTTT
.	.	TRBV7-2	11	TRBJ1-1	CASSPERRAFF	TGTGCCAGCAGCCCCGAAAGGAGAGCTTTCTTT
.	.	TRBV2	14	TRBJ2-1	CASRPRATYNEQFF	TGTGCCAGCAGGCCCAGGGCTACCTACAATGAGCAGTTCTTC
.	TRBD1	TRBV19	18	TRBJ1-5	CASSIDGNSGQVNQPQHF	TGTGCCAGTAGTATAGACGGAAACTCGGGACAGGTGAATCAGCCCCAGCATTTT
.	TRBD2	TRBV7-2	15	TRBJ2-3	CASSIPRGVGDTQYF	TGTGCCAGCAGTATCCCGCGGGGGGTAGGAGATACGCAGTATTTT
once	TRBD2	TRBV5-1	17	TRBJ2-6	CASRVSGGASGANVLTF	TGCGCCAGCAGGGTTAGCGGGGGGGCCTCTGGGGCCAACGTCCTGACTTTC
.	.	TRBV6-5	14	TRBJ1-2	CASSYSYQGHGYTF	TGTGCCAGCAGTTACTCTTATCAGGGGCATGGCTACACCTTC
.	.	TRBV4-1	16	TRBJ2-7	CASSQEATLGAYEQYF	TGCGCCAGCAGCCAAGAGGCGACCCTGGGGGCCTACGAGCAGTACTTC
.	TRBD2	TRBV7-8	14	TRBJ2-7	CASSLGLAGREQYF	TGTGCCAGCAGCTTAGGTCTAGCGGGACGCGAGCAGTACTTC
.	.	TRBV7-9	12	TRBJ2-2	CASSFPRGELFF	TGTGCCAGCAGTTTCCCCAGGGGGGAGCTGTTTTTT
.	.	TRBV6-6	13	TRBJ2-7	CASSIPPGYEQYF	TGTGCCAGCAGTATCCCCCCCGGATACGAGCAGTACTTC
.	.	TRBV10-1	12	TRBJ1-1	CASSASGTEAFF	TGCGCCAGCAGTGCCAGCGGCACTGAAGCTTTCTTT
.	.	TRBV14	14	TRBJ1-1	CASSHGQLNTEAFF	TGTGCCAGCAGCCACGGGCAGCTTAACACTGAAGCTTTCTTT
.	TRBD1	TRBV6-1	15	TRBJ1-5	CASSADREYNQPQHF	TGTGCCAGCAGCGCCGACAGGGAGTACAATCAGCCCCAGCATTTT
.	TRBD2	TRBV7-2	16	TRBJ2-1	CASSLAGLADYNEQFF	TGTGCCAGCAGCTTAGCGGGACTAGCGGACTACAATGAGCAGTTCTTC
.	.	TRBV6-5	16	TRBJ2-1	CASSYSTRGVISEQFF	TGTGCCAGCAGTTACTCGACGAGGGGGGTAATCAGTGAGCAGTTCTTC
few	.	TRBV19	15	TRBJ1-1	CASSPLRGGDDQAFF	TGTGCCAGTAGTCCCTTGAGAGGAGGGGACGATCAAGCTTTCTTT
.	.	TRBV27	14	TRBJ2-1	CASSLYTTYNEQFF	TGTGCCAGCAGTTTATATACGACCTACAATGAGCAGTTCTTC
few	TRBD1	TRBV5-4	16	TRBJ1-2	CASILRGSTGSYGYTF	TGTGCCAGCATCCTTAGGGGTTCGACAGGGAGCTATGGCTACACCTTC
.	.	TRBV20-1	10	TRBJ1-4	CSASSEKLFF	TGCAGTGCTAGTTCTGAAAAACTGTTTTTT
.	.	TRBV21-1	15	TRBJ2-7	CASSKDGRGSWEQYF	TGTGCCAGCAGCAAAGATGGCAGGGGGAGTTGGGAGCAGTACTTC
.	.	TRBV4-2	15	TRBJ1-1	CASSQEYGAGTEAFF	TGTGCCAGCAGCCAAGAATACGGGGCCGGAACTGAAGCTTTCTTT
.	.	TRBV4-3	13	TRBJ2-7	CASSQDRYYEQYF	TGCGCCAGCAGCCAAGATCGGTACTACGAGCAGTACTTC
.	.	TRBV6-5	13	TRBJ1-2	CASSYGGGYGYTF	TGTGCCAGCAGTTACGGTGGGGGCTATGGCTACACCTTC
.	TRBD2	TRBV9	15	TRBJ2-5	CASSAYGGAGETQYF	TGTGCCAGCAGCGCCTACGGGGGGGCAGGGGAGACCCAGTACTTC
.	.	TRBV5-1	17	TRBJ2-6	CASSLLVGISGANVLTF	TGCGCCAGCAGCTTGCTTGTTGGGATCTCTGGGGCCAACGTCCTGACTTTC
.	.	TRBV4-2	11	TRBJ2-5	CASSQGGTQYF	TGTGCCAGCAGCCAGGGGGGGACCCAGTACTTC
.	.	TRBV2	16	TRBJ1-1	CASSEEGAGINTEAFF	TGTGCCAGCAGTGAAGAAGGGGCAGGGATAAACACTGAAGCTTTCTTT
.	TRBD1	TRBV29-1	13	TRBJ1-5	CSVAGQANQPQHF	TGCAGCGTTGCGGGACAGGCAAATCAGCCCCAGCATTTT
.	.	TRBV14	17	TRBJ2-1	CASSQDSDLSSYNEQFF	TGTGCCAGCAGCCAAGATTCGGATCTTAGCTCCTACAATGAGCAGTTCTTC
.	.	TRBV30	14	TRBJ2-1	CAWNPGPGSAEQFF	TGTGCCTGGAACCCCGGCCCGGGTTCCGCTGAGCAGTTCTTC
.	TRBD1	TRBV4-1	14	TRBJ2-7	CASAVGTGVPEQYF	TGCGCCAGCGCCGTGGGGACAGGGGTCCCCGAGCAGTACTTC
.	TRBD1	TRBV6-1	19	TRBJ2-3	CASSDKPGQGGVGTDTQYF	TGTGCCAGCAGTGATAAACCGGGACAGGGTGGGGTTGGGACAGATACGCAGTATTTT
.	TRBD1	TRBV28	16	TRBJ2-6	CASSLRTGYGANVLTF	TGTGCCAGCAGTCTCCGGACAGGGTACGGGGCCAACGTCCTGACTTTC
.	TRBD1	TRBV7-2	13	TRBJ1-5	CASSLKGGQPQHF	TGTGCCAGCAGCTTAAAAGGGGGCCAGCCCCAGCATTTT